Listed below are T cell receptor beta chains from one sample, sequenced in a study of graft-versus-host responses after intestinal transplantation. Their cognate antigens are unknown. Sequenced by immunoSEQ multiplex PCR; TCRdb stores in-frame clones only, minus some. The data contain 45,000 to 60,000 clones, nearly 95% of them singletons. Sequencing used unstimulated CD4+ T cells sorted from spleen or lymph node cells, obtained before transplant. The receptors come from a human donor who was the organ donor for an intestinal transplant. CDR3s include the opening cysteine and the closing phenylalanine or tryptophan. The D gene is left open where the match is weak. Clone sizes are given selectively: once, few, many, or a class where the clone is expanded.

V gene	J gene	D gene	clone size	CDR3 DNA	CDR3 protein
TRBV2	TRBJ1-1	-	once	TGTGCCAGCAGAGACAGAAGTGGGTCTGAAGCTTTCTTT	CASRDRSGSEAFF
TRBV30	TRBJ1-2	TRBD1	-	TGTGCCGGGGGGACAGGTCGGGACTATGGCTACACCTTC	CAGGTGRDYGYTF
TRBV19	TRBJ2-1	TRBD2	-	TGTGCCAGTTCAAAGACTAGCGGTCCCTACAATGAGCAGTTCTTC	CASSKTSGPYNEQFF
TRBV30	TRBJ2-1	-	-	TGTGCCTGGAGTGTGGGACTCTCCTACAATGAGCAGTTCTTC	CAWSVGLSYNEQFF
TRBV19	TRBJ2-1	-	-	TGTGCCAGTAGTCTCGGCGGACCACAAACGACTGACAATGAGCAGTTCTTC	CASSLGGPQTTDNEQFF
TRBV30	TRBJ2-3	TRBD1	-	TGTGCCTGGAGTGTTGGGACAGGGGCCACAGATACGCAGTATTTT	CAWSVGTGATDTQYF
TRBV28	TRBJ2-3	TRBD2	-	TGTGCCATCCACGGGGGAGGGCCCACAGATACGCAGTATTTT	CAIHGGGPTDTQYF
TRBV7-6	TRBJ2-5	-	-	TGTGCCAGCAGCCCCACGGGATTGTACCAAGAGACCCAGTACTTC	CASSPTGLYQETQYF
TRBV5-6	TRBJ2-7	-	-	TGTGCCAGCAGGAACAAGCAGGGGAGCTCCTACGAGCAGTACTTC	CASRNKQGSSYEQYF
TRBV9	TRBJ2-1	-	-	TGTGCCAGCAGCGTAGCTCCGTCACGCTACAATGAGCAGTTCTTC	CASSVAPSRYNEQFF
TRBV7-6	TRBJ2-2	-	once	TGTGCCAGCAGCTTCGGAGGCTCTTACGGGGAGCTGTTTTTT	CASSFGGSYGELFF
TRBV21-1	TRBJ2-5	-	-	TGTGCCAGCAGTAGGGACCTAGACACTTTCTCTGAGACCCAGTACTTC	CASSRDLDTFSETQYF
TRBV6-5	TRBJ2-2	-	-	TGTGCCAGCTCTATCCGGGGGTCCAGCACCGGGGAGCTGTTTTTT	CASSIRGSSTGELFF
TRBV4-1	TRBJ2-1	TRBD2	-	TGCGCCAGCAGTCACTGGACTAGCCCCTTGCGTAATGAGCAGTTCTTC	CASSHWTSPLRNEQFF
TRBV6-6	TRBJ2-7	-	-	TGTGCCAGCAGTTACTCGGTTCCAGGGAAATACGAGCAGTACTTC	CASSYSVPGKYEQYF
TRBV7-9	TRBJ1-3	TRBD1	-	TGTGCCAGCAGCTCGACAGGGCGCTCTGGAAACACCATATATTTT	CASSSTGRSGNTIYF
TRBV7-9	TRBJ2-3	-	-	TGTGCCAGCAGGTTGGCAGGGTCCCATACGCAGTATTTT	CASRLAGSHTQYF
TRBV29-1	TRBJ2-1	-	-	TGCAGCGTGGGCGGGACACCGAATGAGCAGTTCTTC	CSVGGTPNEQFF
TRBV15	TRBJ2-1	TRBD1	-	TGTGCCACCAGCAGGATGGACAGGGGGAATGAGCAGTTCTTC	CATSRMDRGNEQFF
TRBV7-6	TRBJ2-5	-	-	TGTGCCAGCAGCTTAGGGGTCTCAGGTGAGACCCAGTACTTC	CASSLGVSGETQYF
TRBV2	TRBJ2-3	TRBD2	-	TGTGCCAGCAGTTTAGCGGGAGGGCCAGATACGCAGTATTTT	CASSLAGGPDTQYF
TRBV18	TRBJ2-5	TRBD2	-	TGTGCCAGCTCACCAATTGGGACTAGCGGACAAGAGACCCAGTACTTC	CASSPIGTSGQETQYF
TRBV28	TRBJ1-2	TRBD1	-	TGTGCCAGCAGTTTTGGGACAGGGAACTATGGCTACACCTTC	CASSFGTGNYGYTF
TRBV6-5	TRBJ1-1	TRBD1	-	TGTGCCAGCAGACCAGACAGGGCGAACACTGAAGCTTTCTTT	CASRPDRANTEAFF
TRBV7-9	TRBJ2-7	TRBD2	-	TGTGCCAGCAGCCCAGCGGGGAGGACGAACGAGCAGTACTTC	CASSPAGRTNEQYF
TRBV29-1	TRBJ2-7	-	-	TGCAGCGTTGGGCGGGACAGAACCTACGAGCAGTACTTC	CSVGRDRTYEQYF
TRBV5-6	TRBJ2-2	TRBD1	-	TGTGCCAGCAGCGGTCTCCGGACAGGGGATAACACCGGGGAGCTGTTTTTT	CASSGLRTGDNTGELFF
TRBV7-3	TRBJ2-7	-	-	TGTGCCAGCACGAGGTTGATAGCGGACTACGAGCAGTACTTC	CASTRLIADYEQYF
TRBV7-2	TRBJ2-1	-	-	TGTGCCAGCAGCTTACGGGGAAATGAGCAGTTCTTC	CASSLRGNEQFF
TRBV6-6	TRBJ2-1	TRBD2	-	TGTGCCAGCAGCAGACTAGCGGGAATCTACAATGAGCAGTTCTTC	CASSRLAGIYNEQFF
TRBV19	TRBJ2-5	-	once	TGTGCCAGTAGTATTGGGGGTGGAGAGACCCAGTACTTC	CASSIGGGETQYF
TRBV2	TRBJ1-5	-	few	TGTGCCAGCAGTGAACAGGGCAATCAGCCCCAGCATTTT	CASSEQGNQPQHF
TRBV7-8	TRBJ2-3	-	once	TGTGCCAGCAGCTCCAGGGGCGGGAGAAAAGATACGCAGTATTTT	CASSSRGGRKDTQYF
TRBV7-2	TRBJ1-1	-	-	TGTGCCAGCAGCTTAGAAGCAGGGTTGGTAACTTTCTTT	CASSLEAGLVTFF
TRBV9	TRBJ2-1	TRBD2	once	TGTGCCAGCAGCCCGGGACTAGCGGGAGTGCTTTACAATGAGCAGTTCTTC	CASSPGLAGVLYNEQFF
TRBV30	TRBJ1-2	TRBD1	-	TGTGCCTGGGGACAGGGGGCTGGCTACACCTTC	CAWGQGAGYTF
TRBV7-9	TRBJ2-1	-	once	TGTGCCAGCAGCTTAGGGAGCGTTGGGGACAATGAGCAGTTCTTC	CASSLGSVGDNEQFF
TRBV11-3	TRBJ2-1	TRBD2	once	TGTGCCAGCAGCTCCCGACTAGCAATCTACAATGAGCAGTTCTTC	CASSSRLAIYNEQFF
TRBV15	TRBJ2-5	-	-	TGTGCCACCAGCAGAGGGGTCCAAGAGACCCAGTACTTC	CATSRGVQETQYF